Listed below are T cell receptor beta chains from one sample, sequenced in a study of cytomegalovirus exposure and HLA in healthy donors. TCRdb's table, derived via immunoSEQ multiplex PCR, lists solely in-frame clones and lacks some. The table has about 300,000 clones, roughly 90% seen once; the top ten hold roughly 1%. The specimen was PBMCs. The receptor set was obtained from a woman aged 18 to 35 in good health and CMV-seronegative. Both conserved end residues are part of each CDR3. D genes are given only for firm matches. Clone size is stated in some rows and not others, as once, few, many or a class when expanded.

J: TRBJ2-1
V: TRBV27
D: -
size: -
CDR3: CASSLSRDFEQFF
DNA: TGTGCCAGCAGTTTATCGAGGGACTTTGAGCAGTTCTTC

J: TRBJ1-3
V: TRBV5-4
D: -
size: -
CDR3: CASSLGQLSSGNTIYF
DNA: TGTGCCAGCAGCCTTGGACAGTTGAGCTCTGGAAACACCATATATTTT

J: TRBJ2-7
V: TRBV11-2
D: TRBD2
size: -
CDR3: CASSMGTSGSHEQYF
DNA: TGTGCCAGCAGCATGGGGACTAGCGGGAGCCACGAGCAGTACTTC

J: TRBJ1-5
V: TRBV6-5
D: TRBD1
size: -
CDR3: CASSGGTGWAQHF
DNA: TGTGCCAGCTCGGGAGGGACAGGGTGGGCCCAGCATTTT

J: TRBJ2-1
V: TRBV5-1
D: TRBD1
size: -
CDR3: CASSKGDRVVDEQFF
DNA: TGCGCCAGCAGCAAGGGGGACAGGGTTGTGGATGAGCAGTTCTTC

J: TRBJ1-2
V: TRBV4-1
D: TRBD1
size: -
CDR3: CASSQTRQGDYGYTF
DNA: TGCGCCAGCAGCCAGACAAGACAGGGGGACTATGGCTACACCTTC

J: TRBJ2-7
V: TRBV19
D: TRBD1
size: -
CDR3: CASRGQSYEQYF
DNA: TGTGCCAGTAGGGGACAGTCCTACGAGCAGTACTTC

J: TRBJ2-7
V: TRBV30
D: -
size: -
CDR3: CAWSVGRGSYEQYF
DNA: TGTGCCTGGAGTGTAGGGAGGGGGTCCTACGAGCAGTACTTC

J: TRBJ2-7
V: TRBV11-2
D: -
size: -
CDR3: CASSLDPFAGPKGYEQYF
DNA: TGTGCCAGCAGCTTAGATCCTTTTGCAGGGCCCAAAGGATACGAGCAGTACTTC

J: TRBJ2-1
V: TRBV5-1
D: -
size: -
CDR3: CASSLAGQGRDEQFF
DNA: TGCGCCAGCAGCTTGGCCGGGCAGGGCAGAGATGAGCAGTTCTTC

J: TRBJ2-1
V: TRBV5-1
D: TRBD1
size: once
CDR3: CASSFGQGGTSEQFF
DNA: TGCGCCAGCAGCTTTGGACAGGGGGGCACTAGTGAGCAGTTCTTC

J: TRBJ2-1
V: TRBV6-7
D: -
size: -
CDR3: CASSYPEAGEQFF
DNA: TGTGCCAGCAGTTACCCTGAGGCGGGGGAGCAGTTCTTC

J: TRBJ1-2
V: TRBV28
D: -
size: -
CDR3: CASSLGLETEANYGYTF
DNA: TGTGCCAGCAGTTTGGGTCTGGAGACAGAGGCTAACTATGGCTACACCTTC

J: TRBJ2-3
V: TRBV9
D: -
size: -
CDR3: CASSVEQVDTDTQYF
DNA: TGTGCCAGCAGCGTCGAACAGGTTGACACAGATACGCAGTATTTT

J: TRBJ2-7
V: TRBV19
D: TRBD2
size: few
CDR3: CASSPGLSAYEQYF
DNA: TGTGCCAGTAGCCCGGGACTATCAGCCTACGAGCAGTACTTC

J: TRBJ1-3
V: TRBV28
D: -
size: -
CDR3: CASSFWAGGNTIYF
DNA: TGTGCCAGCAGTTTTTGGGCAGGGGGAAACACCATATATTTT

J: TRBJ2-7
V: TRBV19
D: TRBD1
size: -
CDR3: CASSTGQGTYEQYF
DNA: TGTGCCAGTAGTACGGGACAGGGGACCTACGAGCAGTACTTC

J: TRBJ2-3
V: TRBV29-1
D: -
size: -
CDR3: CSAPLQRTDTQYF
DNA: TGCAGCGCTCCCCTTCAGCGGACAGATACGCAGTATTTT

J: TRBJ1-6
V: TRBV11-2
D: -
size: -
CDR3: CASTPSLVVHSSPLHF
DNA: TGTGCCAGCACCCCCTCTCTCGTGGTTCACAGTTCACCCCTCCACTTT

J: TRBJ2-7
V: TRBV15
D: TRBD1
size: -
CDR3: CATARDRASYEQYF
DNA: TGTGCCACCGCCCGGGACAGGGCATCCTACGAGCAGTACTTC

J: TRBJ2-3
V: TRBV6-6
D: TRBD2
size: -
CDR3: CASSYALAASTDTQYF
DNA: TGTGCCAGCAGTTACGCACTAGCGGCTAGCACAGATACGCAGTATTTT

J: TRBJ1-5
V: TRBV7-2
D: -
size: once
CDR3: CASSEGQPNQPQHF
DNA: TGTGCCAGCAGCGAAGGACAGCCAAATCAGCCCCAGCATTTT

J: TRBJ1-6
V: TRBV27
D: TRBD1
size: few
CDR3: CASAGRGTTGGVALHF
DNA: TGTGCCAGCGCCGGTAGAGGGACTACAGGGGGCGTCGCCCTCCACTTT

J: TRBJ2-7
V: TRBV6-1
D: -
size: -
CDR3: CASSEGGTEDYEQYF
DNA: TGTGCCAGCAGCGAAGGCGGGACGGAGGACTACGAGCAGTACTTC

J: TRBJ1-3
V: TRBV9
D: -
size: -
CDR3: CASSVGGTSGNTIYF
DNA: TGTGCCAGCAGCGTCGGGGGGACCTCTGGAAACACCATATATTTT

J: TRBJ2-1
V: TRBV15
D: TRBD1
size: -
CDR3: CATSRDAGTGGDEQFF
DNA: TGTGCCACCAGCAGAGATGCCGGGACAGGGGGAGATGAGCAGTTCTTC

J: TRBJ2-3
V: TRBV5-1
D: -
size: few
CDR3: CASSLAGVSTDTQYF
DNA: TGCGCCAGCAGCTTGGCGGGAGTGAGCACAGATACGCAGTATTTT

J: TRBJ1-2
V: TRBV7-3
D: -
size: once
CDR3: CASSLDPGTLVVF
DNA: TGTGCCAGCAGCTTAGACCCAGGAACCCTCGTCGTTTTC

J: TRBJ1-2
V: TRBV28
D: TRBD1
size: -
CDR3: CASLRDSRSYGYTF
DNA: TGTGCCAGCCTCAGGGACAGCCGGTCCTATGGCTACACCTTC

J: TRBJ2-2
V: TRBV9
D: -
size: -
CDR3: CASSLNPGGPSTGELFF
DNA: TGTGCCAGCAGCCTCAACCCAGGAGGGCCCTCCACCGGGGAGCTGTTTTTT

J: TRBJ2-1
V: TRBV12-5
D: TRBD2
size: -
CDR3: CASGLTSGGFSGVEFF
DNA: TGTGCTAGTGGTTTGACCAGCGGGGGATTTTCGGGTGTTGAGTTCTTC

J: TRBJ2-2
V: TRBV27
D: -
size: -
CDR3: CASSLVGAVITGELFF
DNA: TGTGCCAGCAGTTTAGTAGGGGCTGTAATCACCGGGGAGCTGTTTTTT

J: TRBJ2-3
V: TRBV9
D: TRBD2
size: once
CDR3: CASSVSGSPLTDTQYF
DNA: TGTGCCAGCAGCGTTAGCGGGAGCCCTCTCACAGATACGCAGTATTTT

J: TRBJ2-1
V: TRBV4-2
D: TRBD2
size: -
CDR3: CASSQEPGLAVLEQFF
DNA: TGTGCCAGCAGCCAAGAACCGGGACTAGCGGTACTGGAGCAGTTCTTC

J: TRBJ2-5
V: TRBV7-2
D: -
size: -
CDR3: CASSVTPLRGETQYF
DNA: TGTGCCAGCAGCGTAACCCCACTACGGGGAGAGACCCAGTACTTC